This T cell receptor beta chain was observed in a study of cytomegalovirus exposure and HLA in healthy donors. To note about this clone: Its antigen is undetermined.

It was with 60 Vbeta and 13 Jbeta primers that the PCR ran. Only in-frame clones appear in the TCRdb table, and some are missing; sequencing was by immunoSEQ multiplex PCR. This sample has approximately 84,000 clones, with around 68% found just once. The CDR3 runs to 14 residues. Germline assignment: CDR1 SNHLY and CDR2 FYNNEI. Between the trimmed V and J ends, which lost 2 bases and 6 bases, there was a span of 13 bases. Findings and limits, study-wide: In a later analysis, most CMV-associated TCR beta chains appeared HLA-restricted.

The chain recombines TRBV2 with TRBJ1-2; TRBD1 might be the D (5 bases). The sequencing input was PBMCs. The receptor's source is a man aged 40-50 years in good health and CMV-seropositive. CDR3 nucleotide sequence: TGTGCCAGCAGTGAAACAGGCCAGTGGAATGGCTACACCTTC. It specifies CASSETGQWNGYTF.